The entry below describes one T cell receptor beta chain. The antigen remains undetermined. The data were obtained in a study of cytomegalovirus exposure and HLA in healthy donors. CDR1 SGHRS and CDR2 YFSETQ come from the germline V gene. Trimming removed 1 base from V and 6 bases from J; junction bases left unmatched: 4. This CDR3 has 15 amino acids. Study-wide points: In presence/absence analyses, roughly uniform sequencing depth across donors was assumed.

The PCR employed 60 Vbeta primers together with 13 Jbeta primers. Sequencing was performed with immunoSEQ multiplex PCR; in TCRdb, only in-frame clones are kept and a portion is missing. The sample includes some 200,000 clones, roughly 79% of them seen just once. This clonotype originated in a woman aged 30 to 39 in good health and CMV-seropositive. Sequencing input: PBMCs. This chain connects TRBV5-1 to TRBJ1-5; 10 bases are a match to TRBD1. CDR3 sequence (DNA): TGCGCCAGCAGCTTGTCGGGACAGGGGAGTCAGCCCCAGCATTTT. It encodes CASSLSGQGSQPQHF.